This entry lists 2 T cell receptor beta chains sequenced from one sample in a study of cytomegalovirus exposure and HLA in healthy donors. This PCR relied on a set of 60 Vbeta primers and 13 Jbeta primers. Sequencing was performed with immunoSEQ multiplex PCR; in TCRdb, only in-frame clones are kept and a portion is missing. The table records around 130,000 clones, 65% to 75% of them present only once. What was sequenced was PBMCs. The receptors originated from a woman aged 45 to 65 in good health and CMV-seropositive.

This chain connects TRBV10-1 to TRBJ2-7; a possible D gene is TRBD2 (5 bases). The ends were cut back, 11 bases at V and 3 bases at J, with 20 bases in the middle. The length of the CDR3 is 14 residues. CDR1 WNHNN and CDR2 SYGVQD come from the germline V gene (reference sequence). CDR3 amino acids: CAGRIRGTLYEQYF. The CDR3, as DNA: TGCGCCGGACGAATTCGGGGTACCCTCTACGAGCAGTACTTC.

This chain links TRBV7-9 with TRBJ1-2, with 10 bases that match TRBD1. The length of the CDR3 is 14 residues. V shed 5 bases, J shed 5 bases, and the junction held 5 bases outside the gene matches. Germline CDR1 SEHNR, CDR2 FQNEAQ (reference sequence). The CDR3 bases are TGTGCCAGCAGCCGCCGGGACAGGGGATATGGCTACACCTTC. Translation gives CASSRRDRGYGYTF.